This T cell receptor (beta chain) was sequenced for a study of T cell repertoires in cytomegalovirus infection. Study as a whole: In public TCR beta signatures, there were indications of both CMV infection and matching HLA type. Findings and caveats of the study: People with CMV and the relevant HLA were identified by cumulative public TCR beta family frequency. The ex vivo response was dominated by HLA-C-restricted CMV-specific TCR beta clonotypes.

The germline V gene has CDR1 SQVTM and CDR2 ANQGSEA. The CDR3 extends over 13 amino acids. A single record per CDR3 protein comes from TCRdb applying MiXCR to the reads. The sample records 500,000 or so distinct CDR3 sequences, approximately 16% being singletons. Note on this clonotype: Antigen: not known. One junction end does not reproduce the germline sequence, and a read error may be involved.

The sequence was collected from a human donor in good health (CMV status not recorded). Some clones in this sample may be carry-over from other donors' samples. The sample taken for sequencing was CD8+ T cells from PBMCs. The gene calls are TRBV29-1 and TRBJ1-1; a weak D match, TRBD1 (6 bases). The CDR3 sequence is CSVEDRGDTEVFF. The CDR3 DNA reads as TGCAGCGTTGAAGACAGGGGTGACACTGAAGTTTTCTTT.